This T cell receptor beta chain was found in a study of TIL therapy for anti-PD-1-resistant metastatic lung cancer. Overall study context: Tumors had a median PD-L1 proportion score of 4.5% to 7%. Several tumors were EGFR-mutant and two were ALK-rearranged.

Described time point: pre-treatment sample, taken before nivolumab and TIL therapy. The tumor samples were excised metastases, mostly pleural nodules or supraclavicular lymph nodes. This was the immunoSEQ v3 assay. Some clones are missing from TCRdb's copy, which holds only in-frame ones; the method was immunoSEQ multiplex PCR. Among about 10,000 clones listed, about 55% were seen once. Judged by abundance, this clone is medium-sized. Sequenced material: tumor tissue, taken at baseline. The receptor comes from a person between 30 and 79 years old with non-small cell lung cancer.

The CDR3 DNA follows: TGTGCCAGCAGGACGGGATTACTCTCTGGAAACACCATATATTTT. Translation gives CASRTGLLSGNTIYF. This chain connects TRBV28 to TRBJ1-3, with unresolved D. V was trimmed by 6 bases and J by 0 bases, leaving 12 bases between them. The CDR3 covers 15 residues. Per the germline V gene, CDR1 is MDHEN and CDR2 is SYDVKM. The full variable domain, completed using reference TRBV28 and TRBJ1-3, is DVKVTQSSRYLVKRTGEKVFLECVQDMDHENMFWYRQDPGLGLRLIYFSYDVKMKEKGDIPEGYSVSREKKERFSLILESASTNQTSMYLCASRTGLLSGNTIYFGEGSWLTVV.